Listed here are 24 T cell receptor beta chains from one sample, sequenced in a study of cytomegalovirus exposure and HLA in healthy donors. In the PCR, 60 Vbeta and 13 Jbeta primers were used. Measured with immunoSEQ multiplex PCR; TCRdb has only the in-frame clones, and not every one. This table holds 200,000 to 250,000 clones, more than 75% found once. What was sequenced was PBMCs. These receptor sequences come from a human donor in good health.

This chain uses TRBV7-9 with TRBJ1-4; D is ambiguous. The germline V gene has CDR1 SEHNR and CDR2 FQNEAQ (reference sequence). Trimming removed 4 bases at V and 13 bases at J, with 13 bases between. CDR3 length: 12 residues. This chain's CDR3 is CASSSHAAILFF. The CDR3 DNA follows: TGTGCCAGCAGCTCCCACGCGGCTATACTGTTTTTT.

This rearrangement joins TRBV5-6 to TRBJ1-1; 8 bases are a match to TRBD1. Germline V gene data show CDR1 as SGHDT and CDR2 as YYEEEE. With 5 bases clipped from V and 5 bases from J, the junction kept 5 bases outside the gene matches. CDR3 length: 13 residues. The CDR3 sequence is CASRTGVMTEAFF. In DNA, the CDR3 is TGTGCCAGCAGGACAGGGGTGATGACTGAAGCTTTCTTT.

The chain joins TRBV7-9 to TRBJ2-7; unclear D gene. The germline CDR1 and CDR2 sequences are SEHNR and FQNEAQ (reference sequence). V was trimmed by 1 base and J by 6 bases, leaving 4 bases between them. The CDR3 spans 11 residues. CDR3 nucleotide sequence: TGTGCCAGCAGCTTAGTCTTCGAGCAGTACTTC. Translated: CASSLVFEQYF.

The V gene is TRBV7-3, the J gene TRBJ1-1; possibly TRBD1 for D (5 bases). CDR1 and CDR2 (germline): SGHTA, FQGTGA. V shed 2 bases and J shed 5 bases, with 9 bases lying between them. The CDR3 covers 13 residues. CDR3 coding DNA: TGTGCCAGCAGCTTATCGGAGGGGACTGAAGCTTTCTTT. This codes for CASSLSEGTEAFF.

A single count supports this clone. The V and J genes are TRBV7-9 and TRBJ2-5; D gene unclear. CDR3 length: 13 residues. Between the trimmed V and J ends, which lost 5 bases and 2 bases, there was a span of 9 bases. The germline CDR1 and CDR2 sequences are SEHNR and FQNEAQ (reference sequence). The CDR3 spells CASSPPGQETQYF. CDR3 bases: TGTGCCAGCAGCCCTCCAGGACAAGAGACCCAGTACTTC.

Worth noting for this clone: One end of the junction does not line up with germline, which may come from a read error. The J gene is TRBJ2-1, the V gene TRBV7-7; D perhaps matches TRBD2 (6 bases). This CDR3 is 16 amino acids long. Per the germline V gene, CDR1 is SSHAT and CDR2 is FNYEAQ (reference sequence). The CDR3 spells CASSLEGAGPYNEQFF. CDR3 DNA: TGTGCTAGCAGCTTAGAAGGTGCGGGGCCCTACAATGAGCAGTTCTTC.

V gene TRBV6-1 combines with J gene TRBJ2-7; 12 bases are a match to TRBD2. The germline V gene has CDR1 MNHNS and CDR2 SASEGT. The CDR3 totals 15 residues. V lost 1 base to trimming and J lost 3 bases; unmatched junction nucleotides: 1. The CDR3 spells CASSEGTSGNYEQYF. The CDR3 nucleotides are TGTGCCAGCAGTGAAGGGACTAGCGGGAACTACGAGCAGTACTTC.

CDR3 sequence (DNA): TGTGCCAGCAGCGCTAGACAGGTGCATGGGGGCAATGAGCAGTTCTTC. This codes for CASSARQVHGGNEQFF. The chain is built from TRBV7-3 and TRBJ2-1; perhaps TRBD1 as D (6 bases). The V end lost 5 bases, the J end lost 6 bases, and 20 bases lay between the germline ends. Per germline, CDR1 SGHTA and CDR2 FQGTGA. CDR3 size: 16 residues.

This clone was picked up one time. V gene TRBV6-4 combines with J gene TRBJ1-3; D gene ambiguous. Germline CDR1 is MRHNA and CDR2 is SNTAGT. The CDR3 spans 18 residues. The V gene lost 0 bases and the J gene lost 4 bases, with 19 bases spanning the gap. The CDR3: CASSDSIGRKVRGNTIYF. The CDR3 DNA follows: TGTGCCAGCAGTGACTCTATAGGGAGGAAAGTGCGAGGAAACACCATATATTTT.

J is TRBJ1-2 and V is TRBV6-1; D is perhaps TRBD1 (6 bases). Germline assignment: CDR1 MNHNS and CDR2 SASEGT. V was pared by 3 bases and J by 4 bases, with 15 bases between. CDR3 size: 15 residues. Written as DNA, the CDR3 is TGTGCCAGCAGTGATCTCTTCCAGACAGGCTATGGCTACACCTTC. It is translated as CASSDLFQTGYGYTF.

The CDR3 loop reads CASSPRGRGYTF. For the CDR3, the DNA is TGTGCCAGCAGCCCCCGAGGTAGGGGCTACACCTTC. The rearrangement joins TRBV7-2 to TRBJ1-2; no clear D gene. The CDR3 loop spans 12 amino acids. The germline CDR1 and CDR2 sequences are SGHTA and FQGNSA. Trimming removed 5 bases at V and 8 bases at J, with 12 bases between.

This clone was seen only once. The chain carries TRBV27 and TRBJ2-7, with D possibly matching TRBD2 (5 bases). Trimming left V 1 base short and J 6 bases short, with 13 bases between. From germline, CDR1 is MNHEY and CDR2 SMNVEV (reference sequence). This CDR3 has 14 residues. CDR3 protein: CASSLFPGGSEQYF. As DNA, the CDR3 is TGTGCCAGCAGTTTATTCCCCGGAGGTTCCGAGCAGTACTTC.

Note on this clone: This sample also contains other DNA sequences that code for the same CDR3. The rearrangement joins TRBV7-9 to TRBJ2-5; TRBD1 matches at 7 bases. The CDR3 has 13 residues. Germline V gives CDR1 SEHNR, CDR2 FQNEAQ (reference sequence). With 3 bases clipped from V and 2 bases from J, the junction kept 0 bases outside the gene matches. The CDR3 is CASSLGQQETQYF. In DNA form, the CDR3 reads TGTGCCAGCAGCTTGGGACAGCAAGAGACCCAGTACTTC.

The CDR3 region is CASSPRQGNYGGYTF. As DNA, the CDR3 is TGTGCCAGCAGCCCCAGACAGGGGAATTACGGTGGCTACACCTTC. The genes are TRBV7-9 and TRBJ1-2; 8 bases agree with TRBD1. Trimming took 5 bases from V and 7 from J; bases not matched to a gene: 12. The V gene's germline CDR1 is SEHNR and CDR2 FQNEAQ (reference sequence). This CDR3 spans 15 amino acids.

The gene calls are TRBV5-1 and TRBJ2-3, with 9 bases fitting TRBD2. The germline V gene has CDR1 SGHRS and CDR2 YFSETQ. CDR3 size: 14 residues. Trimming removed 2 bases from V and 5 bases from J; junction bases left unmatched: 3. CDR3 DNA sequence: TGCGCCAGCAGCTTTTTAGCGGGAGTAGATACGCAGTATTTT. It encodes CASSFLAGVDTQYF.

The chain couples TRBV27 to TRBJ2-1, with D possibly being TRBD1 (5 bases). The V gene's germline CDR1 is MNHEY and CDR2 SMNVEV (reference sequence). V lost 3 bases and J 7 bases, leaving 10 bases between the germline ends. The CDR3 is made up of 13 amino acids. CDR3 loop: CASSLQGWNEQFF. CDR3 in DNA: TGTGCCAGCAGTTTGCAGGGTTGGAATGAGCAGTTCTTC.

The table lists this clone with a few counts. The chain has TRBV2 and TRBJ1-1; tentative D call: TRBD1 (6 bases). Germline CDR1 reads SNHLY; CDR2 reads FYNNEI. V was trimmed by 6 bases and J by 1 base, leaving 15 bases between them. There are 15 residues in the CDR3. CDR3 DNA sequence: TGTGCCAGCAGCCTCCAGGGGTTGGGGAACACTGAAGCTTTCTTT. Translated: CASSLQGLGNTEAFF.

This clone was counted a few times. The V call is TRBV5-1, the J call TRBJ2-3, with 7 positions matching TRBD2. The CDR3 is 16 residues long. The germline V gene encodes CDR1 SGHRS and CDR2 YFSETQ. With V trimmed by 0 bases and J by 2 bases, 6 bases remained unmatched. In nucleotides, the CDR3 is TGCGCCAGCAGCTTGGGTCTGGGGAGGGTCACAGATACGCAGTATTTT. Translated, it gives CASSLGLGRVTDTQYF.

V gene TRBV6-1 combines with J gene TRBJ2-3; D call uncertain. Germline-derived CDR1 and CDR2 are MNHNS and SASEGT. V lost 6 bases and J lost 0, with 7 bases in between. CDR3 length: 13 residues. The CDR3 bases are TGTGCCAGCAGCTTCCAGAGCACAGATACGCAGTATTTT. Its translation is CASSFQSTDTQYF.

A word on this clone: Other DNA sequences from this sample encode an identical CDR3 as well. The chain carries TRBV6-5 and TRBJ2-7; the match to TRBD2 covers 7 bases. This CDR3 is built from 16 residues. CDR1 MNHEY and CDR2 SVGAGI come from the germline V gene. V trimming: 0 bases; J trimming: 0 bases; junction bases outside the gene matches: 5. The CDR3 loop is CASSYSRASGSYEQYF. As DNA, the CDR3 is TGTGCCAGCAGTTACTCCCGGGCTAGCGGCTCCTACGAGCAGTACTTC.

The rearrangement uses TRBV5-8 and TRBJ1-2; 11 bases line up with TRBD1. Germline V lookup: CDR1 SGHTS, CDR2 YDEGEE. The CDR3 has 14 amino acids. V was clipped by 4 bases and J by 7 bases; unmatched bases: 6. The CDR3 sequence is CASSPDRGQAGYTF. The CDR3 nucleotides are TGTGCCAGCAGCCCGGACAGGGGGCAAGCTGGCTACACCTTC.

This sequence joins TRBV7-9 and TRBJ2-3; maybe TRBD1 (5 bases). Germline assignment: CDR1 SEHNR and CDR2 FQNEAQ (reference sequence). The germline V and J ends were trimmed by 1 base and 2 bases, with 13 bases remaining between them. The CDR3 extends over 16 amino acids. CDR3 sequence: CASSLVLRVVTDTQYF. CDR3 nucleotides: TGTGCCAGCAGCTTAGTGCTCAGGGTAGTCACAGATACGCAGTATTTT.

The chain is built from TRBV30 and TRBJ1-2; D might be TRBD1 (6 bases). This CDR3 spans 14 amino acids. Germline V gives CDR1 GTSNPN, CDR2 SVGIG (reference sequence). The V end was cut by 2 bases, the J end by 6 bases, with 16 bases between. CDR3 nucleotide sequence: TGTGCCTGGAGTTGGCGGGCAGGGGTGGATGGCTACACCTTC. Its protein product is CAWSWRAGVDGYTF.

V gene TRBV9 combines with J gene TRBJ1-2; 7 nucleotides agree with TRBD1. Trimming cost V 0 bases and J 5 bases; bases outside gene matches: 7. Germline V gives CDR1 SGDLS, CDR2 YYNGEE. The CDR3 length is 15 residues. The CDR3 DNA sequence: TGTGCCAGCAGCGTAGGACGGGACAGATTTTATGGCTACACCTTC. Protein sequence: CASSVGRDRFYGYTF.